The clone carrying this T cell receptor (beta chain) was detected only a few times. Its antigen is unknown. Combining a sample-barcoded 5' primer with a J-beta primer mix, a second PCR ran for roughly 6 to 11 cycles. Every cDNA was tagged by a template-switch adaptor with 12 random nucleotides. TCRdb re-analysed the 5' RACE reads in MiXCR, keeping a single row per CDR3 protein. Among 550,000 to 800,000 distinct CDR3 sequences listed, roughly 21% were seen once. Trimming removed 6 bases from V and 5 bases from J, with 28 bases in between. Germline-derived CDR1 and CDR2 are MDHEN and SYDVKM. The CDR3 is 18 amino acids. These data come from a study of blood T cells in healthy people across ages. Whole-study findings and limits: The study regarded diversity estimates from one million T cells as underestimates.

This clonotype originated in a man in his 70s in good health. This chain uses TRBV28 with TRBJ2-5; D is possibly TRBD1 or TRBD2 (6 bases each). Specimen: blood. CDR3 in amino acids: CASRNPDRRLGGRETQYF. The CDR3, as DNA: TGTGCCAGCAGGAACCCTGACCGGAGATTAGGGGGGCGCGAGACCCAGTACTTC. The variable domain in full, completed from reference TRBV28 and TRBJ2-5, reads DVKVTQSSRYLVKRTGEKVFLECVQDMDHENMFWYRQDPGLGLRLIYFSYDVKMKEKGDIPEGYSVSREKKERFSLILESASTNQTSMYLCASRNPDRRLGGRETQYFGPGTRLLVL.